This entry is about one T cell receptor (beta chain). Germline lookup yields CDR1 LNHDA and CDR2 SQIVND (reference sequence). V was trimmed by 6 bases and J by 8 bases, leaving 10 bases between them. This CDR3 comprises 12 residues. The source of the sample is a study of beta chain features in type 1 diabetes. The investigators reverse transcribed all of the isolated RNA, so they sequenced expressed TCRB transcripts. Profiled with immunoSEQ multiplex PCR; TCRdb holds only in-frame clones, not every one. The top ten clones hold around 0.095% of a sample with roughly 610,000 clones, 15% to 19% of them seen once.

This clonotype was sampled from a young man in good health. Input material: naive CD4+ T cells from blood. V is TRBV19 and J is TRBJ1-4, with D perhaps TRBD1 (5 bases). The CDR3 DNA reads as TGTGCCAGTAGGCTCAGGGACGAAAAACTGTTTTTT. Translation gives CASRLRDEKLFF.